The 30 T cell receptor beta chains listed next were all sequenced from one sample in a study of identical twins. TCRdb called the 5' RACE reads again in MiXCR, with one record for every CDR3 protein. The table has hundreds of thousands of distinct CDR3 sequences, around 24% seen once. Another study also made use of these data, one on T cells expressing NK-cell markers.

The sample taken for sequencing was CD4+ T cells sorted from blood. These receptors were taken from a woman aged 18 to 35 in good health.

The V and J genes are TRBV29-1 and TRBJ2-7; D gene ambiguous. Germline V lookup: CDR1 SQVTM, CDR2 ANQGSEA. V was clipped by 5 bases and J by 1 base, with 9 bases between them. This CDR3 has 12 residues. CDR3: CSVLGPSYEQYF. DNA for the CDR3: TGCAGCGTTTTAGGCCCATCCTACGAGCAGTACTTC.

The CDR3 region has the DNA TGTGCCAGCAGCACAAGACAGGGAGTGGATGGCTACACCTTC. It translates to CASSTRQGVDGYTF. The rearrangement joins TRBV3-1 to TRBJ1-2; 7 nucleotides agree with TRBD1. This CDR3 comprises 14 residues. Trimming took 5 bases from V and 6 from J; bases not matched to a gene: 9. CDR1 and CDR2 (germline): LGHDT, YNNKEL (reference sequence).

The J gene is TRBJ2-1, the V gene TRBV6-2 or TRBV6-3; 12 bases map to TRBD2. The germline gives CDR1 MNHEY, CDR2 SVGEGT. V lost 2 bases and J lost 7; bases outside the gene matches: 3. The CDR3 loop spans 15 amino acids. The CDR3 nucleotides are TGTGCCAGCAGTTACGCGGGGACTAGCGGGAATGAGCAGTTCTTC. It encodes CASSYAGTSGNEQFF.

In its sample, this clonotype was seen once. The chain is built from TRBV29-1 and TRBJ2-7, with a tentative D call TRBD2 (5 bases). The length of the CDR3 is 12 residues. The germline V gene encodes CDR1 SQVTM and CDR2 ANQGSEA. The V and J ends lost 6 bases and 3 bases respectively, with 12 bases between them. CDR3 sequence reads: CSVGPGIYEQYF. The CDR3 DNA is TGCAGCGTAGGACCGGGAATCTACGAGCAGTACTTC.

The chain is built from TRBV12-5 and TRBJ2-5; possibly TRBD2 for D (6 bases). Trimming removed 1 base from V and 6 bases from J, with 9 bases in between. Germline CDR1 LGHNT, CDR2 FRNRAP. This CDR3 contains 13 residues. As DNA, the CDR3 is TGTGCTAGTGGTTTGGGAGGGAGGAAGACCCAGTACTTC. Amino acid sequence: CASGLGGRKTQYF.

The rearrangement joins TRBV5-1 to TRBJ2-2, with no clear D. Trimming removed 1 base at V and 1 base at J, with 8 bases between. CDR1 and CDR2 (germline): SGHRS, YFSETQ. This CDR3 is 15 amino acids long. CDR3 sequence (DNA): TGCGCCAGCAGCTTGCGTCCCGGGAACACCGGGGAGCTGTTTTTT. It yields the protein CASSLRPGNTGELFF.

This sequence joins TRBV20-1 and TRBJ2-1; 7 bases match TRBD2. Germline CDR1 and CDR2: DFQATT and SNEGSKA (reference sequence). This CDR3 is built from 13 residues. Trimming took 2 bases from V and 5 from J; bases not matched to a gene: 3. The CDR3 reads CSARFLADNEQFF. The CDR3 DNA follows: TGCAGTGCTAGATTTCTAGCGGACAATGAGCAGTTCTTC.

The chain couples TRBV5-1 to TRBJ1-5; D remains unclear. This CDR3 contains 14 residues. Trimming cost V 4 bases and J 0 bases, with 8 bases left between them. Germline V gene lookup returns CDR1 SGHRS and CDR2 YFSETQ. CDR3 amino acids: CASSPEHSNQPQHF. CDR3 nucleotide sequence: TGCGCCAGCAGCCCGGAGCATAGCAATCAGCCCCAGCATTTT.

This clonotype has at least ten counts. This chain connects TRBV7-2 to TRBJ2-2; D unresolved. The CDR3 is 14 residues long. The V gene lost 0 bases and the J gene lost 7 bases, with 9 bases spanning the gap. The V gene's germline CDR1 is SGHTA and CDR2 FQGNSA. The CDR3, as DNA: TGTGCCAGCAGCTTAGCGAGAACTCTCGGGGAGCTGTTTTTT. It is translated as CASSLARTLGELFF.

This clonotype has only a few counts. This sequence joins TRBV2 and TRBJ2-4; D may be TRBD1 (5 bases). CDR1 SNHLY and CDR2 FYNNEI come from the germline V gene. Trimming removed 6 bases from V and 9 bases from J, with 15 bases in between. The CDR3 is 13 amino acids. The CDR3 loop is CASSDWGPGIQYF. The CDR3 DNA sequence: TGTGCCAGCAGCGATTGGGGCCCCGGCATTCAGTACTTC.

This clonotype appeared a few times. The chain links TRBV12-3 or TRBV12-4 to TRBJ2-2; no definite D call. V dropped 1 base and J dropped 3 bases, with 6 bases sitting between them. This CDR3 has 14 residues. CDR3 DNA: TGTGCCAGCAGTTTAGTAGTCGACACCGGGGAGCTGTTTTTT. As protein: CASSLVVDTGELFF.

The chain uses TRBV29-1 and TRBJ1-1; D is perhaps TRBD1 (6 bases). Trimming left V 4 bases short and J 7 bases short, with 16 bases between. CDR3 length: 13 amino acids. Germline V lookup: CDR1 SQVTM, CDR2 ANQGSEA. This CDR3 reads CSVVGRGFGEAFF. The CDR3 bases are TGCAGCGTTGTGGGCAGGGGATTCGGTGAAGCTTTCTTT.

This chain connects TRBV6-5 to TRBJ2-7; TRBD2 agrees at 12 bases. CDR3 length: 15 amino acids. V was clipped by 4 bases and J by 3 bases; unmatched bases: 4. Per the germline V gene, CDR1 is MNHEY and CDR2 is SVGAGI. The CDR3 DNA sequence: TGTGCCAGCAGTTTCTCGACTAGCGGGGGCTACGAGCAGTACTTC. Translating it yields CASSFSTSGGYEQYF.

J is TRBJ2-7 and V is TRBV30; the D gene could be TRBD1 or TRBD2 (5 bases each). The V end was cut by 0 bases, the J end by 6 bases, with 12 bases between. This CDR3 has 13 residues. CDR1 and CDR2 (germline): GTSNPN, SVGIG (reference sequence). The DNA of the CDR3 is TGTGCCTGGAGTGTACGGGGACCGATCGAGCAGTACTTC. Amino acids: CAWSVRGPIEQYF.

The table lists this clonotype with a few counts. The V and J genes are TRBV7-9 and TRBJ2-1, with TRBD1 matching 9 bases. The length of the CDR3 is 14 residues. V gave up 5 bases and J gave up 4 bases; unmatched junction bases: 3. Looked up from germline, CDR1 is SEHNR and CDR2 is FQNEAQ (reference sequence). The chain's CDR3 is CASSGTGRYNEQFF. In DNA, the CDR3 is TGTGCCAGCAGCGGGACAGGGCGGTACAATGAGCAGTTCTTC.

The chain couples TRBV5-1 to TRBJ2-3; TRBD2 is a possible D gene (6 bases). V lost 1 base and J 1 base, leaving 19 bases between the germline ends. CDR1 SGHRS and CDR2 YFSETQ come from the germline V gene. This CDR3 has 18 amino acids. CDR3 DNA: TGCGCCAGCAGCTTGAAACTTACCCTAGCGTCGGGCACAGATACGCAGTATTTT. Protein: CASSLKLTLASGTDTQYF.

The chain is built from TRBV12-3 or TRBV12-4 and TRBJ1-4; D remains unclear. Trimming took off 3 bases at V and 10 bases at J, with 6 bases between the two ends. This CDR3 is 11 amino acids long. The CDR3 protein is CASSFLGKLFF. CDR3 sequence (DNA): TGTGCCAGCAGTTTTTTGGGAAAACTGTTTTTT.

V and J are TRBV20-1 and TRBJ2-1; TRBD2 aligns across 10 bases. The J segment lost 5 bases and the V segment lost 6 bases, leaving 7 bases of the junction unmatched. The germline CDR1 and CDR2 sequences are DFQATT and SNEGSKA (reference sequence). The CDR3 length is 14 residues. CDR3 loop: CSATGTSANNEQFF. CDR3 nucleotide sequence: TGCAGTGCCACTGGGACTAGCGCAAACAATGAGCAGTTCTTC.

The chain joins TRBV6-5 to TRBJ1-1; D unclear. Trimming shortened V by 0 bases and J by 5 bases, and 7 bases separated the two germline ends. The CDR3 runs to 13 residues. Germline V gives CDR1 MNHEY, CDR2 SVGAGI. The CDR3 reads CASSYSRRTEAFF. The CDR3 DNA sequence: TGTGCCAGCAGTTACTCGCGTCGGACTGAAGCTTTCTTT.

V is TRBV6-5 and J is TRBJ1-6; TRBD1 might be the D (5 bases). Germline CDR1 MNHEY, CDR2 SVGAGI. This CDR3 is built from 15 residues. Trimming removed 0 bases from V and 9 bases from J, with 12 bases in between. The chain's CDR3 is CASSYSVRGVSPLHF. CDR3 in DNA: TGTGCCAGCAGTTACTCAGTTCGGGGGGTTTCACCCCTCCACTTT.

This clonotype was observed a few times. This chain uses TRBV13 with TRBJ1-1, with 8 bases identical to TRBD1. Germline trimming cut 3 bases from V and 0 bases from J; bases unmatched to any gene: 6. The germline V gene has CDR1 PRHDT and CDR2 FYEKMQ (reference sequence). CDR3 length equals 16 residues. The CDR3 here is CASSFATGGMNTEAFF. CDR3 coding DNA: TGTGCCAGCAGCTTTGCCACAGGGGGTATGAACACTGAAGCTTTCTTT.

The J gene is TRBJ2-3, the V gene TRBV29-1; D might be TRBD1 (6 bases). The V gene lost 4 bases and the J gene lost 1 base, with 6 bases spanning the gap. Germline V gene data show CDR1 as SQVTM and CDR2 as ANQGSEA. The CDR3 has 12 residues. CDR3 nucleotide sequence: TGCAGCGTTGGGACAGGCACAGATACGCAGTATTTT. Protein: CSVGTGTDTQYF.

The genes are TRBV11-2 and TRBJ2-3; 7 nucleotides align to TRBD1. CDR1 is SGHAT, CDR2 FQNNGV, per germline. The CDR3 runs to 14 residues. V shed 1 base and J 5 bases; nucleotides not matched to a gene: 3. The CDR3 sequence is CASSLGTGRDTQYF. In nucleotides, the CDR3 is TGTGCCAGCAGCTTAGGGACAGGACGAGATACGCAGTATTTT.

The rearrangement links TRBV6-5 to TRBJ1-2; D unresolved. The germline V and J ends were trimmed by 0 bases and 13 bases, with 18 bases remaining between them. Germline lookup yields CDR1 MNHEY and CDR2 SVGAGI. This CDR3 spans 14 amino acids. This CDR3 reads CASSYSRGGRATTF. Written as DNA, the CDR3 is TGTGCCAGCAGTTACTCGCGAGGAGGGAGGGCAACCACCTTC.

The rearrangement joins TRBV20-1 to TRBJ2-3; 13 nucleotides match TRBD2. The V and J ends lost 1 base and 2 bases, in that order; junction bases with no gene match: 3. Germline assignment: CDR1 DFQATT and CDR2 SNEGSKA (reference sequence). The CDR3 totals 16 residues. The CDR3 reads CSARATSGGATDTQYF. Written as DNA, the CDR3 is TGCAGTGCTAGAGCTACTAGCGGGGGGGCCACAGATACGCAGTATTTT.

This sequence joins TRBV5-6 and TRBJ2-7; weak D call: TRBD2 (5 bases). The CDR3 is made up of 14 amino acids. Looked up from germline, CDR1 is SGHDT and CDR2 is YYEEEE. V dropped 0 bases and J dropped 3 bases, with 10 bases sitting between them. The CDR3 sequence: CASSLGRVDYEQYF. CDR3 in DNA: TGTGCCAGCAGCTTGGGGCGGGTGGACTACGAGCAGTACTTC.

V usage is TRBV2 and J usage is TRBJ2-5; 9 nucleotides line up with TRBD1. The CDR3 extends over 14 amino acids. Germline V lookup: CDR1 SNHLY, CDR2 FYNNEI. Unmatched junction bases numbered 7, after V lost 7 bases and J lost 4 bases. CDR3 sequence reads: CASNWDRVRETQYF. The CDR3 DNA reads TGTGCCAGCAATTGGGACAGGGTCAGAGAGACCCAGTACTTC.

The chain is built from TRBV6-1 and TRBJ1-1, with a weak D call TRBD1 (5 bases). The CDR3 is 15 residues long. The V and J ends lost 5 bases and 1 base respectively, with 14 bases between them. Germline assignment: CDR1 MNHNS and CDR2 SASEGT. The CDR3 DNA reads as TGTGCCAGCAGTCTGGGGGGTCGGGCGAACACTGAAGCTTTCTTT. As protein: CASSLGGRANTEAFF.

This clonotype was detected a few times. This rearrangement joins TRBV10-3 to TRBJ2-7; D perhaps matches TRBD2 (6 bases). This CDR3 spans 14 amino acids. CDR1 ENHRY and CDR2 SYGVKD come from the germline V gene. V lost 6 bases, J lost 2 bases, and 14 bases lay in between. Written as DNA, the CDR3 is TGTGCCATCAGGTCGACCGGGACTGCCTACGAGCAGTACTTC. Translated, it gives CAIRSTGTAYEQYF.

This clonotype occurred a few times. This sequence joins TRBV3-1 and TRBJ2-4; a weak D match, TRBD2 (5 bases). The V end lost 3 bases, the J end lost 6 bases, and 12 bases lay between the germline ends. The CDR3 has 14 residues. The germline V gene has CDR1 LGHDT and CDR2 YNNKEL (reference sequence). The CDR3 DNA sequence: TGTGCCAGCAGCCACGCGGACTGGAGAAACATTCAGTACTTC. Amino acid sequence: CASSHADWRNIQYF.